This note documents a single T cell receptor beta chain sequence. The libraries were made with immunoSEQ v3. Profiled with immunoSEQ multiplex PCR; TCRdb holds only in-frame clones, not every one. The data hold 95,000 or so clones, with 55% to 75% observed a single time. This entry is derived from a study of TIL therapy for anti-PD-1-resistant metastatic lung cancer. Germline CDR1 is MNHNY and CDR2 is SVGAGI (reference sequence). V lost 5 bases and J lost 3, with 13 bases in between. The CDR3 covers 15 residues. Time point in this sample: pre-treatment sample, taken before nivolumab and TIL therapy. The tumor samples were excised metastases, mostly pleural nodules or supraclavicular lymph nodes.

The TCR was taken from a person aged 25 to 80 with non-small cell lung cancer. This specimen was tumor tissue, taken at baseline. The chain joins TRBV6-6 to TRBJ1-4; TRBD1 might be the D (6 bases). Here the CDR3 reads CASSHPTGSNEKLFF. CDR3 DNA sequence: TGTGCCAGCAGTCACCCGACAGGTTCTAATGAAAAACTGTTTTTT.